Included here is one T cell receptor (beta chain) sequence, with context. Its antigen is undetermined. This entry belongs to a study of cytomegalovirus exposure and HLA in healthy donors. Study context: An earlier analysis found some 100 million unique TCR beta sequences from about 190 million T cells.

Amplification used 60 Vbeta primers and 13 Jbeta primers. Generated by immunoSEQ multiplex PCR, the TCRdb table keeps only in-frame clones and is missing some. Of around 190,000 clones detected, over 60% appear once; the ten largest clones hold 5% to 7%. Study-wide results and caveats: As confirmed in vitro, three CMV-associated chains were specific for CMV antigens.

This TCR was sampled from a man in his forties or fifties in good health and CMV-seronegative. Material for sequencing was PBMCs.

The CDR3 spells CASSLRGIDTEAFF. The CDR3 bases are TGTGCCAGCAGCTTACGGGGAATTGACACTGAAGCTTTCTTT. This sequence joins TRBV7-2 and TRBJ1-1; no reliable D call. V lost 2 bases to trimming and J lost 3 bases, with 10 bases between them. Germline V gives CDR1 SGHTA, CDR2 FQGNSA. This CDR3 has 14 amino acids.